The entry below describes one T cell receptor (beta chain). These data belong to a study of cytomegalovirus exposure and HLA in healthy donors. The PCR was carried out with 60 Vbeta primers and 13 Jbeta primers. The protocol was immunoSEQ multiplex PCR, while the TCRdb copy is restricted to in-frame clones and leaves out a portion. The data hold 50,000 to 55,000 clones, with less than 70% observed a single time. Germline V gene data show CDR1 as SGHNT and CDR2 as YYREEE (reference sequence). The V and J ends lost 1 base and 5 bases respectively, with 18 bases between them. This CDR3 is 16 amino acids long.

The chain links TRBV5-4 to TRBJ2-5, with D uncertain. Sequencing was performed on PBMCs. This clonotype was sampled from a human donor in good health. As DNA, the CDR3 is TGTGCCAGCAGCTTGCTACTGACAAGCCGTGGGGAGACCCAGTACTTC. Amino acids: CASSLLLTSRGETQYF.